The sequence of this T cell receptor beta chain was determined in a study of graft-versus-host responses after intestinal transplantation. Study-wide background: Tacrolimus plus steroids were given to all recipients for about three years, preceded by anti-thymocyte globulin induction. Study-wide results and limits: Ileal or blood samples showed some GvH clones first, and such clones were also found in recipient marrow.

V lost 10 bases to trimming and J lost 12 bases, with 15 bases between them. The CDR3 extends over 10 amino acids. CDR1 and CDR2 from the germline V gene are WNHNN and SYGVQD (reference sequence). Turning to this clone: The antigen is unknown.

Method: immunoSEQ multiplex PCR; TCRdb's copy keeps in-frame clones and lacks some. The sample yields some 81,000 clones, about 88% seen once. This rearrangement joins TRBV10-1 to TRBJ1-1, with D possibly TRBD1 on 5 matching bases. This sequence originates from a human donor who received an intestinal transplant. Here the sequenced sample was unstimulated CD4+ T cells sorted from spleen or lymph node cells, taken before intestinal transplant. CDR3 DNA: TGCGCCACCGTAAGGGAGGGGACTTTCTTT. Amino acid sequence: CATVREGTFF.